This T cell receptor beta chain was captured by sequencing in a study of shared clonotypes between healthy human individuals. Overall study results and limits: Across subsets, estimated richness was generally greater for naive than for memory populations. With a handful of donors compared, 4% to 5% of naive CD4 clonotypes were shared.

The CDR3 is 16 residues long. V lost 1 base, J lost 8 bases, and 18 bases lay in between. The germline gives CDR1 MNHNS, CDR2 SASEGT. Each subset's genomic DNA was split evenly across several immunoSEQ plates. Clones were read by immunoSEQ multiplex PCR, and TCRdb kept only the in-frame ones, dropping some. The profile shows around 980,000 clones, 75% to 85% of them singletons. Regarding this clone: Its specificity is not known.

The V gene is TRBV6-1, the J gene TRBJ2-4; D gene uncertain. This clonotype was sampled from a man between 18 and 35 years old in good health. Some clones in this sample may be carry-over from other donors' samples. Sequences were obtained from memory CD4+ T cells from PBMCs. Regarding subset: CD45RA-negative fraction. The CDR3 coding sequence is TGTGCCAGCAGTGAAGATCGGGTGGGCCACCCGGACATTCAGTACTTC. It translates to CASSEDRVGHPDIQYF.